These 18 T cell receptor beta chains came from one sample sequenced in a study of blood T cell repertoires in COVID-19 (dated by TCRdb to 2018 to 2020). The library was prepared using the immunoSEQ multiplex PCR assay. Not all clones reach the TCRdb copy of this immuneACCESS table, which keeps in-frame sequences only. Checked studies attribute under half of the gap to unresolved V genes and leave the rest unexplained. This sample is represented by more than 75,000 clones; approximately 86% of them were singletons. Of the sample, roughly 8.3% is held by the ten largest clones. Source material: peripheral blood. The receptors shown here come from a woman between 65 and 79 years old with acute or convalescent COVID-19.

The V and J genes are TRBV27 and TRBJ1-2; possibly TRBD1 for D (6 bases). V was cut by 0 bases and J by 5 bases, with 19 bases left in between. CDR1 is MNHEY, CDR2 SMNVEV, per germline (reference sequence). The CDR3 spans 17 residues. The CDR3 coding sequence is TGTGCCAGCAGTTTATCCAGCGGTTGGGGGCGAGGGTATGGCTACACCTTC. It encodes CASSLSSGWGRGYGYTF.

The chain employs TRBV24-1 and TRBJ2-3; no reliable D call. V was shortened by 3 bases and J by 4 bases, with 13 bases between the two germline ends. The CDR3 is 15 residues long. Per the germline V gene, CDR1 is KGHDR and CDR2 is SFDVKD. The CDR3: CATSDMAAVADTQYF. The CDR3 nucleotides read TGTGCCACCAGTGATATGGCGGCGGTGGCAGATACGCAGTATTTT.

The chain uses TRBV30 and TRBJ1-1, with a tentative D call TRBD1 (6 bases). V lost 3 bases and J 7 bases, leaving 18 bases between the germline ends. Germline V gives CDR1 GTSNPN, CDR2 SVGIG (reference sequence). The CDR3 contains 14 residues. The CDR3 sequence: CAWRVGGGASEAFF. The CDR3 coding sequence is TGTGCCTGGAGGGTGGGGGGGGGCGCGAGTGAAGCTTTCTTT.

The rearrangement joins TRBV24-1 to TRBJ1-3; D unclear. The CDR3 sequence is 14 residues long. CDR1 and CDR2 from the germline V gene are KGHDR and SFDVKD. The V end was cut by 3 bases, the J end by 1 base, with 6 bases between. CDR3 DNA: TGTGCCACCAGTGATGGGCGTTCTGGAAACACCATATATTTT. It yields the protein CATSDGRSGNTIYF.

J is TRBJ1-1 and V is TRBV12-1. TRBV12-1 is described as a pseudogene. CDR3 length: 21 amino acids. CDR3: CASSPGEILYFGRSPNTEAFF. Here the CDR3 DNA reads TGTGCCAGCAGCCCTGGGGAGATCCTTTACTTCGGCCGTTCACCGAACACTGAAGCTTTCTTT.

The chain recombines TRBV24-1 with TRBJ2-2; D not certain. Germline V gene lookup returns CDR1 KGHDR and CDR2 SFDVKD. The CDR3 sequence is 16 residues long. Trimming took 0 bases from V and 0 from J, leaving 7 bases between them. The CDR3: CATSDLSESNTGELFF. CDR3 nucleotide sequence: TGTGCCACCAGTGATTTGAGCGAGTCGAACACCGGGGAGCTGTTTTTT.

In DNA form, the CDR3 reads TGCGCCAGCAGCTTATCCGGGACAGGGGGAAATCAGCCCCAGCATTTT. Translation: CASSLSGTGGNQPQHF. The chain is built from TRBV5-1 and TRBJ1-5; 11 positions agree with TRBD1. The V gene's germline CDR1 is SGHRS and CDR2 YFSETQ. This CDR3 region has 16 residues. With 2 bases clipped from V and 4 bases from J, the junction kept 5 bases outside the gene matches. Using reference TRBV5-1 and TRBJ1-5 for the parts outside the CDR3, the full variable domain is KAGVTQTPRYLIKTRGQQVTLSCSPISGHRSVSWYQQTPGQGLQFLFEYFSETQRNKGNFPGRFSGRQFSNSRSEMNVSTLELGDSALYLCASSLSGTGGNQPQHFGDGTRLSIL.

The J gene is TRBJ2-3, the V gene TRBV5-1, with TRBD2 matching over 7 bases. The CDR3 extends over 21 amino acids. Losses at the gene ends were 4 bases for V and 0 bases for J; bases not matched to a gene: 23. Germline V gene lookup returns CDR1 SGHRS and CDR2 YFSETQ. The CDR3 reads CASSLPRERGTAYPSTDTQYF. Written as DNA, the CDR3 is TGCGCCAGCAGCCTCCCACGGGAGCGGGGAACGGCCTACCCTAGCACAGATACGCAGTATTTT. Drawing the rest from reference TRBV5-1 and TRBJ2-3, the complete variable domain is KAGVTQTPRYLIKTRGQQVTLSCSPISGHRSVSWYQQTPGQGLQFLFEYFSETQRNKGNFPGRFSGRQFSNSRSEMNVSTLELGDSALYLCASSLPRERGTAYPSTDTQYFGPGTRLTVL.

V usage is TRBV3-1 (or the pseudogene TRBV3-2) and J usage is TRBJ1-1; maybe TRBD1 (6 bases). Germline CDR1 LGHDT, CDR2 YNNKEL (reference sequence). CDR3 length: 14 amino acids. Trimming cost V 4 bases and J 5 bases, with 14 bases left between them. The CDR3 loop reads CASSRTAGGTEAFF. As DNA, the CDR3 is TGTGCCAGCAGCCGGACAGCGGGGGGTACTGAAGCTTTCTTT.

This clone was detected a few times. The V and J genes are TRBV12-3 or TRBV12-4 and TRBJ1-2, with TRBD1 as a possible D gene (5 bases). This CDR3 has 12 residues. Between the trimmed V and J ends, which lost 6 bases and 7 bases, there was a span of 12 bases. CDR3 in amino acids: CASRGDYPGYTF. The CDR3 nucleotides read TGTGCCAGCAGAGGGGATTACCCTGGCTACACCTTC.

This rearrangement joins TRBV4-1 to TRBJ2-6; a possible D gene is TRBD2 (5 bases). Germline V lookup: CDR1 MGHRA, CDR2 YSYEKL. Trimming took 1 base from V and 0 from J, leaving 7 bases between them. The CDR3 length is 16 residues. CDR3: CASSQVGSSGANVLTF. DNA for the CDR3: TGCGCCAGCAGCCAAGTAGGGAGCTCTGGGGCCAACGTCCTGACTTTC.

The J gene is TRBJ2-5, the V gene TRBV5-1; D might be TRBD2 (6 bases). There are 14 residues in the CDR3. CDR1 SGHRS and CDR2 YFSETQ come from the germline V gene. V gave up 4 bases and J gave up 0 bases, with 10 bases separating them. For the CDR3, the DNA is TGCGCCAGCAGCGTCGGGACTTACCAAGAGACCCAGTACTTC. This sequence encodes CASSVGTYQETQYF.

The chain uses TRBV6-6 and TRBJ2-5, with D uncertain. The CDR3 is 12 residues long. V lost 8 bases and J 1 base, leaving 8 bases between the germline ends. The germline gives CDR1 MNHNY, CDR2 SVGAGI (reference sequence). The CDR3: CASSRIQETQYF. The CDR3 nucleotides read TGTGCCAGCTCGCGGATCCAAGAGACCCAGTACTTC.

V is TRBV18 and J is TRBJ1-2; 7 positions match TRBD1. V trimming: 2 bases; J trimming: 2 bases; junction bases outside the gene matches: 5. CDR1 and CDR2 (germline): KGHSH, LQKENI. The CDR3 is made up of 15 amino acids. CDR3 nucleotides: TGTGCCAGCTCACCAAGTAAGGGACAGAACTATGGCTACACCTTC. Protein sequence: CASSPSKGQNYGYTF.

This chain uses TRBV12-5 with TRBJ2-1; the match to TRBD1 covers 9 bases. J lost 4 bases, V lost 7 bases, and 5 bases had no gene match. The V gene's germline CDR1 is LGHNT and CDR2 FRNRAP. The CDR3 is 14 amino acids. The CDR3 sequence is CASVPGQGYNEQFF. The CDR3 region has the DNA TGTGCTAGTGTACCGGGACAGGGATACAATGAGCAGTTCTTC.

V gene TRBV9 combines with J gene TRBJ2-1, with 8 nucleotides matching TRBD2. This CDR3 has 15 amino acids. The V gene end was trimmed by 1 base and the J gene end by 9 bases; junction bases not matched to a gene: 9. Germline V gene sequence: CDR1 SGDLS, CDR2 YYNGEE. CDR3 sequence reads: CASSVTSGGPLEQFF. CDR3 in DNA: TGTGCCAGCAGCGTAACTTCGGGGGGGCCGCTTGAGCAGTTCTTC.

In this sample, this clone turned up once. The rearrangement links TRBV6-5 to TRBJ2-7; 10 positions agree with TRBD2. J lost 1 base, V lost 7 bases, and 7 bases had no gene match. Germline CDR1 and CDR2: MNHEY and SVGAGI. This CDR3 is 15 amino acids long. The CDR3 bases are TGTGCCAGCAAGGCCCTAGCGGGGGATTCCTACGAGCAGTACTTC. It encodes CASKALAGDSYEQYF.

This clone turned up a few times. The chain has TRBV12-3 or TRBV12-4 and TRBJ2-5, with TRBD2 matching over 9 bases. J lost 4 bases, V lost 7 bases, and 4 bases had no gene match. The CDR3 contains 13 residues. CDR3 bases: TGTGCCAGCACCCTAGCGGGAATAGAGACCCAGTACTTC. Translated: CASTLAGIETQYF.